This T cell receptor (beta chain) was sequenced during a study of blood T cells in healthy people across ages. Each donor supplied around 9.9 milliliters of peripheral blood. Extracted total RNA amounted to at least 5.5 micrograms for each sample. Overall study results and limits: More naive CD4+ cells and higher diversity were found in long-lived than in aged donors.

There are 15 residues in the CDR3. J was trimmed by 4 bases and V by 3 bases; bases with no gene match: 5. The use of a sample-barcoded 5' primer and a J-beta primer mix characterized a second PCR of roughly 7 to 12 cycles. Each CDR3 protein gets one entry after TCRdb re-called the 5' RACE reads with MiXCR. The repertoire holds roughly 830,000 distinct CDR3 sequences, around 62% seen once, with 25% to 35% in the top ten. This clonotype was found once. The antigen is unknown. The receptor's source is a man aged 25-45 years in good health. The V gene is TRBV12-3 or TRBV12-4, the J gene TRBJ2-1, with 8 bases aligning to TRBD2. The sequenced sample was blood. The CDR3 region has the DNA TGTGCCAGCAGTTTTATGGCGGGGGGTTACAATGAGCAGTTCTTC. Protein product: CASSFMAGGYNEQFF.